Below are 27 T cell receptor beta chains sequenced from a single sample in a study of post-analysis software for immune sequencing data. The study's findings and limits: There were roughly five TRBV segments more frequent in patients than controls, and TRBV5-6, TRBV5-1 and TRBV20-1 were among them.

Carried by the TCR beta cDNA libraries were unique molecular identifiers. TCRdb ran MiXCR on the PCR reads and lists one entry per CDR3 protein. This sample yields about 460,000 distinct CDR3 sequences, of which roughly 45% are seen a single time; 12% belongs to the top ten. Their antigen targets remain unknown. The sequencing input was blood. These receptors originate from a girl aged 5-17 years with multiple sclerosis.

V usage is TRBV12-3 or TRBV12-4 and J usage is TRBJ1-2, with 8 bases identical to TRBD1. The CDR3 extends over 13 amino acids. Losses at the gene ends were 0 bases for V and 8 bases for J; bases not matched to a gene: 2. The CDR3 coding sequence is TGTGCCAGCAGTTTAGCTCACAGGGGGGGCTACACCTTC. This codes for CASSLAHRGGYTF.

About this clonotype: It is unclear where the CDR3 begins or ends on the DNA, so no DNA is shown, and the CDR3 is as TCRdb lists it. CDR3: CASSQDSGRAESYEQYF. The chain carries TRBV4-2 and TRBJ2-7; TRBD1 reflects the table's D call only, with no check against the DNA. The CDR3 region is 17 residues in length, termini included. In germline, CDR1 is LGHNA, CDR2 YNFKEQ.

This clonotype was seen a few times. J is TRBJ2-3 and V is TRBV29-1; either TRBD1 or TRBD2 may supply D (5 bases each). The V gene's germline CDR1 is SQVTM and CDR2 ANQGSEA. V lost 2 bases and J 4 bases, leaving 13 bases between the germline ends. The CDR3 sequence is 14 residues long. As DNA, the CDR3 is TGCAGCGTTGAACTGTTTGGGGGTTCAGATACGCAGTATTTT. Residues: CSVELFGGSDTQYF.

The chain has TRBV3-1 and TRBJ1-5; TRBD1 matches 7 bases. V dropped 2 bases and J dropped 5; count of bases not matched to a gene: 3. The CDR3 consists of 14 residues. Germline CDR1 LGHDT, CDR2 YNNKEL (reference sequence). CDR3 bases: TGTGCCAGCAGCCAAAGGACAGGCGATCAGCCCCAGCATTTT. Translation: CASSQRTGDQPQHF.

This sequence joins TRBV4-1 and TRBJ2-7, with 11 nucleotides matching TRBD2. CDR1 is MGHRA, CDR2 YSYEKL, per germline. The CDR3 covers 14 residues. The V segment lost 5 bases and the J segment 6 bases; nucleotides outside the gene matches: 6. As DNA, the CDR3 is TGCGCCAGCAGCTTACTAGCGGGAGAACGCGAGCAGTACTTC. It codes for CASSLLAGEREQYF.

This clonotype was observed a handful of times. The V call is TRBV13, the J call TRBJ1-1; D not resolved. The V and J ends lost 1 base and 1 base respectively, with 10 bases between them. Germline CDR1 PRHDT, CDR2 FYEKMQ (reference sequence). The CDR3 length is 15 residues. For the CDR3, the DNA is TGTGCCAGCAGCTTAGCCGGGAACGGGAACACTGAAGCTTTCTTT. It specifies CASSLAGNGNTEAFF.

The V gene is TRBV15, the J gene TRBJ2-7, with TRBD1 matching over 10 bases. V dropped 3 bases and J dropped 6; count of bases not matched to a gene: 5. Germline loops: CDR1 LNHNV, CDR2 YYDKDF (reference sequence). CDR3 length: 14 residues. CDR3 sequence: CATSSPTGGSEQYF. As DNA, the CDR3 is TGTGCCACCAGCAGCCCGACAGGGGGCAGCGAGCAGTACTTC.

The V call is TRBV24-1, the J call TRBJ2-3; the D gene is possibly TRBD1 (6 bases). There are 12 residues in the CDR3. Per germline, CDR1 KGHDR and CDR2 SFDVKD. Trimming took off 11 bases at V and 1 base at J, with 9 bases between the two ends. Here the CDR3 DNA reads TGTGCCAGCAACAGGGGCACAGATACGCAGTATTTT. It encodes CASNRGTDTQYF.

In DNA form, the CDR3 reads TGCAGCGTTGAAACAGCCCTCTATGGCTACACCTTC. Residues: CSVETALYGYTF. The chain links TRBV29-1 to TRBJ1-2; no clear D gene. The V gene's germline CDR1 is SQVTM and CDR2 ANQGSEA. The CDR3 runs 12 residues. The ends were cut back, 2 bases at V and 4 bases at J, with 8 bases in the middle.

V gene TRBV10-3 combines with J gene TRBJ2-7, with TRBD1 matching over 7 bases. Per the germline V gene, CDR1 is ENHRY and CDR2 is SYGVKD. V dropped 4 bases and J dropped 2; count of bases not matched to a gene: 8. The CDR3 is 15 amino acids. The CDR3 is CAISVGGQEAYEQYF. CDR3 DNA: TGTGCCATCAGTGTAGGGGGCCAGGAGGCCTACGAGCAGTACTTC.

This clonotype was counted a few times. This sequence joins TRBV7-9 and TRBJ2-7; D possibly uses TRBD1 or TRBD2 (5 bases each). CDR1 is SEHNR, CDR2 FQNEAQ, per germline (reference sequence). This CDR3 contains 15 residues. V was trimmed by 0 bases and J by 3 bases, leaving 12 bases between them. The CDR3, as DNA: TGTGCCAGCAGCTTAGCCCCGGGACGGAACTACGAGCAGTACTTC. Encoded protein: CASSLAPGRNYEQYF.

The table lists this clonotype with a few counts. The chain links TRBV25-1 to TRBJ2-7; possibly TRBD1 for D (5 bases). Germline lookup yields CDR1 MGHDK and CDR2 SYGVNS. This CDR3 has 13 residues. The V end was cut by 4 bases, the J end by 5 bases, with 12 bases between. The CDR3 sequence: CASSGGPTHEQYF. The CDR3 nucleotides are TGTGCCAGCAGTGGGGGCCCTACCCACGAGCAGTACTTC.

The chain has TRBV29-1 and TRBJ2-7; 9 nucleotides match TRBD1. The CDR3 contains 13 residues. V shed 7 bases and J 1 base; nucleotides not matched to a gene: 5. Germline loops: CDR1 SQVTM, CDR2 ANQGSEA. The CDR3 DNA follows: TGCAGCGGGACCGGGACAGGGTCCTACGAGCAGTACTTC. This encodes CSGTGTGSYEQYF.

The chain recombines TRBV2 with TRBJ1-5, with D unresolved. Trimming stripped 2 bases from V and 0 bases from J, with 11 bases between. The CDR3 is 16 amino acids. Germline lookup yields CDR1 SNHLY and CDR2 FYNNEI. The DNA for the CDR3 is TGTGCCAGCAGTGAATTCCTAAAACATAGCAATCAGCCCCAGCATTTT. This gives the protein CASSEFLKHSNQPQHF.

This clonotype was detected only a few times. The CDR3 here is CSFLTSSYNEQFF. In nucleotides, the CDR3 is TGCAGCTTTCTCACAAGCTCCTACAATGAGCAGTTCTTC. V usage is TRBV29-1 and J usage is TRBJ2-1; D uncertain. Trimming left V 8 bases short and J 0 bases short, with 11 bases between. The CDR3 totals 13 residues. Germline-derived CDR1 and CDR2 are SQVTM and ANQGSEA.

V is TRBV20-1 and J is TRBJ2-3; 9 bases match TRBD2. CDR1 and CDR2 from the germline V gene are DFQATT and SNEGSKA (reference sequence). V dropped 6 bases and J dropped 3; count of bases not matched to a gene: 7. The CDR3 has 14 residues. The CDR3, as DNA: TGCAGTGCAATAGCGGGAGACCGGACAGATACGCAGTATTTT. Translated, it gives CSAIAGDRTDTQYF.

CDR3 nucleotide sequence: TGCGCCAGCAGCACAGGACCCGGGACAACTTACGAGCAGTACTTC. Protein sequence: CASSTGPGTTYEQYF. The V and J genes are TRBV5-1 and TRBJ2-4, with D perhaps matching TRBD1 (6 bases). The J call is in doubt because the DNA end fits TRBJ2-7 better. The CDR3 contains 15 residues. In germline, CDR1 is SGHRS, CDR2 YFSETQ.

This chain connects TRBV6-5 to TRBJ2-6; D gene unclear. Germline CDR1 reads MNHEY; CDR2 reads SVGAGI. Trimming removed 6 bases at V and 0 bases at J, with 9 bases between. CDR3 length: 15 amino acids. This CDR3 reads CASRNQVSGANVLTF. The CDR3 region has the DNA TGTGCCAGCAGAAACCAGGTCTCTGGGGCCAACGTCCTGACTTTC.

This chain links TRBV5-6 with TRBJ2-7, with D perhaps assigned TRBD1 or TRBD2 (5 bases each). V was shortened by 4 bases and J by 3 bases, with 17 bases between the two germline ends. The CDR3 covers 15 residues. Germline V CDR1 and CDR2: SGHDT, YYEEEE. CDR3 loop: CASSPRGRRFYEQYF. CDR3 nucleotide sequence: TGTGCCAGCAGCCCCCGGGGCAGGCGATTCTACGAGCAGTACTTC.

The chain couples TRBV7-6 to TRBJ2-3, with 10 bases identical to TRBD2. The J segment lost 1 base and the V segment lost 7 bases, leaving 8 bases of the junction unmatched. In germline, CDR1 is SGHVS, CDR2 FNYEAQ. This CDR3 has 16 amino acids. CDR3 DNA sequence: TGTGCCAGCATCCTAACTAGCGGGGAGGGCACAGATACGCAGTATTTT. It encodes CASILTSGEGTDTQYF.

The rearrangement links TRBV7-9 to TRBJ1-2; the D is unclear. CDR3 length: 12 residues. Germline V lookup: CDR1 SEHNR, CDR2 FQNEAQ (reference sequence). Deletions cut 2 bases from V and 3 bases from J, with 4 bases between. The CDR3 DNA reads as TGTGCCAGCAGCTTAATCGACTATGGCTACACCTTC. Translated: CASSLIDYGYTF. The full variable domain, in which reference TRBV7-9 and TRBJ1-2 provide the parts outside the CDR3, is DTGVSQNPRHKITKRGQNVTFRCDPISEHNRLYWYRQTLGQGPEFLTYFQNEAQLEKSRLLSDRFSAERPKGSFSTLEIQRTEQGDSAMYLCASSLIDYGYTFGSGTRLTVV.

CDR3 DNA sequence: TGCAGTGCTAGAGAAGGGGGGTCCGGGGCCAACGTCCTGACTTTC. Protein product: CSAREGGSGANVLTF. The chain has TRBV20-1 and TRBJ2-6; D could derive from TRBD1 or TRBD2 (6 bases each). The CDR3 length is 15 residues. Trimming shortened V by 0 bases and J by 4 bases, and 10 bases separated the two germline ends. The germline CDR1 and CDR2 sequences are DFQATT and SNEGSKA (reference sequence).

V gene TRBV20-1 combines with J gene TRBJ1-2, with 10 bases that match TRBD1. This CDR3 contains 14 residues. Trimming took 8 bases from V and 4 from J; bases not matched to a gene: 10. Per germline, CDR1 DFQATT and CDR2 SNEGSKA (reference sequence). The CDR3 DNA follows: TGCAGTAGGACAGGGGGTGACGATGGCTATGGCTACACCTTC. Translation gives CSRTGGDDGYGYTF.

This chain links TRBV7-6 with TRBJ2-7; 7 positions match TRBD1. Germline CDR1 and CDR2: SGHVS and FNYEAQ. After removal of 5 bases from V and 2 bases from J, the junction contained 3 bases not matched to a gene. The CDR3 contains 13 residues. The chain's CDR3 is CASSHGTAYEQYF. As DNA, the CDR3 is TGTGCCAGCAGCCATGGGACAGCCTACGAGCAGTACTTC.

The chain links TRBV4-1 to TRBJ1-2, with D perhaps matching TRBD1 (6 bases). Trimming shortened V by 3 bases and J by 5 bases, and 16 bases separated the two germline ends. Germline CDR1 MGHRA, CDR2 YSYEKL. The CDR3 is made up of 15 amino acids. The CDR3 protein is CASSQADRSLYGYTF. The CDR3 DNA follows: TGCGCCAGCAGCCAGGCAGACAGGAGCTTATATGGCTACACCTTC.

The chain couples TRBV2 to TRBJ2-3; D gene unclear. This CDR3 region has 13 residues. CDR1 is SNHLY and CDR2 is FYNNEI in the germline V gene. V lost 8 bases and J lost 5, with 14 bases in between. CDR3: CASGRITRDTQYF. For the CDR3, the DNA is TGTGCCAGCGGAAGGATTACCAGAGATACGCAGTATTTT.

The rearrangement joins TRBV6-2 or TRBV6-3 to TRBJ2-1, with D possibly matching TRBD2 (6 bases). Germline V gives CDR1 MNHEY, CDR2 SVGEGT. V lost 6 bases, J lost 3 bases, and 18 bases lay in between. The CDR3 runs to 16 residues. The CDR3 sequence: CASRGFGGGRYNEQFF. The CDR3, as DNA: TGTGCCAGCAGGGGATTTGGGGGAGGCCGCTACAATGAGCAGTTCTTC.